The TCR beta chain under discussion was sequenced for a study of tumor and adjacent non-tumor tissue in lung cancer. CDR1 MGHRA and CDR2 YSYEKL come from the germline V gene. V lost 4 bases, J lost 0 bases, and 7 bases stayed unmatched. The length of the CDR3 is 19 residues. RNA was extracted from bulk tissue without any cell sorting. This clonotype was counted at least ten times. The library came from three nested PCR rounds adapted from ARM-PCR protocols. MiXCR, run by TCRdb on the multiplex PCR reads, gives a single entry per CDR3 protein. The sample holds approximately 140,000 distinct CDR3 sequences, around 60% seen once.

The chain combines TRBV4-1 with TRBJ2-1; TRBD2 matches at 15 bases. The sequence derives from a man in his 60s with small cell lung cancer. The sequencing input was lung tumor tissue. The CDR3 nucleotides read TGCGCCAGCAGCCCGGGACTAGCGGGAGGCCCGAGCTCCTACAATGAGCAGTTCTTC. Its protein product is CASSPGLAGGPSSYNEQFF.